These T cell receptor beta chains were read from a single sample in a study of OX40 agonist ivuxolimab in advanced cancers. Profiling relied on immunoSEQ multiplex PCR, and the TCRdb table lists in-frame clones only, not all of them. The sample has over 55,000 clones; about 83% are singletons. The starting material was CD4+ or CD8+ T cells sorted from blood, obtained in a trial of the OX40 agonist ivuxolimab. The origin of the receptors is an adult with an advanced solid tumor such as melanoma, head and neck, liver or kidney cancer. Both conserved end residues are part of each CDR3. The D gene is left open where the match is weak. A clone size is listed for some rows: how often the clone was seen (once, few, many), or a class if it is expanded.

TGTGCCAGCACCTCGCCTGGGGCCAACGTCCTGACTTTC	CASTSPGANVLTF	.	once	TRBV5-4	TRBJ2-6	13
TGTGCCAGCAGCCCTTCTGGGGGCCAAAATCAGCCCCAGCATTTT	CASSPSGGQNQPQHF	.	.	TRBV7-9	TRBJ1-5	15
TGTGCCAGCTCACCAGAAGCGGGAATGTATGGCTACACCTTC	CASSPEAGMYGYTF	.	.	TRBV18	TRBJ1-2	14
TGTGCCAGCAGTTACTCAACGGGAGTGGTCGACAATGAGCAGTTCTTC	CASSYSTGVVDNEQFF	.	.	TRBV6-5	TRBJ2-1	16
TGTGCCAGCAGGGAGGACAGGGAAAATACGCAGTATTTT	CASREDRENTQYF	TRBD1	.	TRBV2	TRBJ2-3	13
TGTGCCATCAGTCCTAGCTCCTACAATGAGCAGTTCTTC	CAISPSSYNEQFF	.	.	TRBV10-3	TRBJ2-1	13
TGTGCCATCAGTGAGGGCAGGGGGTCCTATAATTCACCCCTCCACTTT	CAISEGRGSYNSPLHF	TRBD1	.	TRBV10-3	TRBJ1-6	16
TGTGCCAGCAGCTTGGGTGGACTTTCAACCAATGAGCAGTTCTTC	CASSLGGLSTNEQFF	.	.	TRBV11-2	TRBJ2-1	15
TGCGCCAGCAGCTTGGATTTTTGGGACTCTGGAAACACCATATATTTT	CASSLDFWDSGNTIYF	.	.	TRBV5-1	TRBJ1-3	16
TGTGCCAGCAGTCGACAGGCCGGCGATCAGCCCCAGCATTTT	CASSRQAGDQPQHF	.	once	TRBV6-5	TRBJ1-5	14
TGTGCCAGCAGTAGGAGCCGGGACAGGGGCTATCGAGGGAGCAATGAGCAGTTCTTC	CASSRSRDRGYRGSNEQFF	TRBD1	.	TRBV28	TRBJ2-1	19
TGTGCCAGTAGTGCCATGGAGACCCAGTACTTC	CASSAMETQYF	.	.	TRBV19	TRBJ2-5	11
TGTGCCATCAGTGAGTCAGGCCGAAACTTATATGGCTACACCTTC	CAISESGRNLYGYTF	.	.	TRBV10-3	TRBJ1-2	15
TGTGCCAGCAGCTTATCTAATAGCAATCAGCCCCAGCATTTT	CASSLSNSNQPQHF	.	.	TRBV7-2	TRBJ1-5	14
TGTGCCAGCCGGGGAGGAGGCCCCGAAGAAGCTTTCTTT	CASRGGGPEEAFF	.	few	TRBV7-9	TRBJ1-1	13
TGTGCCAGCAGCGTCGACAGGGGGCAGAGGGAGGGCTACACCTTC	CASSVDRGQREGYTF	TRBD1	.	TRBV9	TRBJ1-2	15
TGTGCCAGCAGCCGCGAGGGGAACTATGGCTACACCTTC	CASSREGNYGYTF	.	.	TRBV14	TRBJ1-2	13
TGCGCCAGCAGCCAAAATCTCCGGGACATCCTTTCCTACGAGCAGTACTTC	CASSQNLRDILSYEQYF	.	.	TRBV4-1	TRBJ2-7	17
TGTGCCAGCAGCCAAGATTTAGGCGGGGGCTCCTACGAGCAGTACTTC	CASSQDLGGGSYEQYF	TRBD2	once	TRBV4-2	TRBJ2-7	16
TGTGCCATCAGTGATCCCTCCTCCGCGGGAGGAACGGATACGCAGTATTTT	CAISDPSSAGGTDTQYF	TRBD2	.	TRBV10-3	TRBJ2-3	17
TGTGCCAGCAGTTTACAGGACAGGGCCTCCCCCCTCCACTTT	CASSLQDRASPLHF	TRBD1	few	TRBV27	TRBJ1-6	14
TGTGCCAGCAGCACCTGGACTAGCGGGGGTACAGATACGCAGTATTTT	CASSTWTSGGTDTQYF	TRBD2	once	TRBV7-2	TRBJ2-3	16
TGTGCCAGTAGTAGGGGCTTTGACTATGGCTACACCTTC	CASSRGFDYGYTF	.	.	TRBV19	TRBJ1-2	13
TGCGCCAGCAGCCCCACCTCTGGGGCCAACGTCCTGACTTTC	CASSPTSGANVLTF	.	.	TRBV5-1	TRBJ2-6	14
TGTGCCAGCTCACCGTTCACGGGGACGGGTCAAGAGACCCAGTACTTC	CASSPFTGTGQETQYF	.	.	TRBV18	TRBJ2-5	16
TGTGCCAGCAGCTTAGTCCGGAGGAACACTGAAGCTTTCTTT	CASSLVRRNTEAFF	.	.	TRBV11-2	TRBJ1-1	14
TGCGCCAGCAACCTGAACAGGGGTGAGACCCAGTACTTC	CASNLNRGETQYF	TRBD1	.	TRBV5-1	TRBJ2-5	13
TGTGCCAGCAGCTTAGCAGGGGGAACAGGGAAGGGCTACACCTTC	CASSLAGGTGKGYTF	TRBD1	.	TRBV11-2	TRBJ1-2	15
TGTGCCTGGAGAGCTCGGGACAGAGGGGACACCATATATTTT	CAWRARDRGDTIYF	TRBD1	.	TRBV30	TRBJ1-3	14
TGTGCCAGCAAGAGTAGCTCGGCCACAGATACGCAGTATTTT	CASKSSSATDTQYF	.	.	TRBV6-1	TRBJ2-3	14
TGTGCCAGCAGTTTTATGGGGAATGAGCAGTTCTTC	CASSFMGNEQFF	.	.	TRBV5-8	TRBJ2-1	12
TGTGCCAGCAGCTTGGACAGGGGAGCAACTAATGAAAAACTGTTTTTT	CASSLDRGATNEKLFF	TRBD1	.	TRBV5-4	TRBJ1-4	16
TGTGCCAGCAGCCAAGAGGGGGGTAGGGACGGTTCACCCCTCCACTTT	CASSQEGGRDGSPLHF	.	.	TRBV4-2	TRBJ1-6	16
TGTGCCTGGAGGGGGGACAGATTAAACTATGGCTACACCTTC	CAWRGDRLNYGYTF	TRBD1	.	TRBV30	TRBJ1-2	14
TGTGCCAGCAGTTGGGGTCCGCCAGGGGGGCAGGATGAGCAGTTCTTC	CASSWGPPGGQDEQFF	.	.	TRBV6-6	TRBJ2-1	16
TGTGCCAGCAGCTTAGTCTCGGGTGAGCAGTTCTTC	CASSLVSGEQFF	.	once	TRBV7-2	TRBJ2-1	12